This entry concerns a single TCR beta chain. Its antigen is still unknown. Base-call qualities are not available, and no considerably larger clone is one nucleotide away. The data were obtained in a study of blood T cell repertoires in COVID-19 (dated by TCRdb to the early 2020s). For the study in its entirety: Collaborator samples came from the United States, Italy and Spain and covered acute and convalescent phases of COVID-19. A freely available public database, intended as a resource for researchers studying the immune response to SARS-CoV-2, is where the repertoires were released. The material from the prospective study consisted of cDNA or gDNA derived from T cells, B-cell-depleted T cells, or PBMCs. The dataset comprised deeply sampled blood TCRbeta repertoires from subjects exposed to, actively infected with, or recovered from COVID-19. Where available, HLA class I and class II types were taken from metadata supplied by the sample provider and were not determined by assay-based typing. A de-identified subject ID, COVID-19 status, age in years and sex were almost always included in the sample metadata. The samples were drawn from the first 160 participants of the ongoing ImmuneRACE study and from over 950 subjects provided by 6 global collaborators. The study at large found these results: Clinical and demographic metadata were provided uncurated, with the amount varying by source and participant.

In the prospective study, participants were roughly 18 to 100 years old, resided in around 25 geographic areas of the United States, and were enrolled through a virtual design. To assign participants to cohorts, the prospective study relied on clinical history that participants themselves reported in a screening survey and a study questionnaire. Exposed participants were defined as having been in contact with someone with a PCR-confirmed or clinician-diagnosed COVID-19 case within 2 weeks of study entry. In the prospective study, mobile phlebotomists collected whole blood, serum and a nasopharyngeal or oropharyngeal swab from each participant. Prospective study participants could optionally give additional blood draws and questionnaires over an approximately 2-month period. Before DNA extraction, prospective study blood samples were shipped either frozen or at room temperature. Including cysteine and phenylalanine, the CDR3 has 11 amino acids. The CDR3 DNA has 33 bases and is translated from base 1. Cut back by 2 bases and 8 bases, the V and J ends lie 9 bases apart. CDR1 and CDR2 are drawn from the germline V gene (reference sequence): GTSNPN, SVGIG.

The immunoSEQ Assay, a bias-controlled multiplex PCR, was used to amplify TCRbeta CDR3 regions from genomic DNA. The source study handled its data this way. Nucleated cell counts per sample were estimated from amplification of reference gene primers within the assay. Sequence reads were collapsed and filtered to measure the absolute abundance of every unique TCRbeta CDR3 rearrangement. Productive Simpson clonality was computed per sample as the square root of Simpson's diversity index over productive rearrangements. TCRdb limited this immuneACCESS table to in-frame rearrangements with V and J called. A share of clones is missing; checked studies link under half to unresolved V genes, and the rest is unexplained. V, J and clone size are taken as reported in that table, and D and trimming were inferred from the DNA itself. The sample yields approximately 300,000 clones; around 84% were counted once. Over 1.5% of the sample lies in the top ten.

The specimen was PBMCs or T cells enriched from blood (not recorded which). The rearranged chain carries TRBV30 and TRBJ1-1; the D gene cannot be resolved reliably. The TCR sequence derives from a woman aged 25 to 45 who had been exposed to COVID-19. In nucleotide form, the sequence is TGTGCCTGGAGTCCTACGACAGAAGCTTTCTTT. It specifies CAWSPTTEAFF.